The rows below give T cell receptor beta chains drawn from one sample of a study of identical twins. One entry per CDR3 protein, called by TCRdb with MiXCR from the 5' RACE reads. The profile covers around 960,000 distinct CDR3 sequences, with 12% appearing a single time and around 1.5% taken by the ten largest. These same records also appear under a second study, on yellow fever vaccine responses in identical twins.

Material for sequencing was PBMCs. These receptors originate from a woman aged 18 to 35 in good health. The CDR3 runs from the conserved cysteine through the conserved F or W.

j_gene | v_gene | CDR3aa
TRBJ2-7 | TRBV19 | CASSSGDSVNEQYF
TRBJ2-1 | TRBV15 | CATSTRDGYNEQFF
TRBJ2-4 | TRBV28 | CASSLGGVRGAKNIQYF
TRBJ2-7 | TRBV29-1 | CSVEKASGYEQYF
TRBJ2-1 | TRBV5-1 | CASSTGLAGETGNEQFF
TRBJ1-1 | TRBV18 | CASSPGTGPTEAFF
TRBJ2-7 | TRBV4-1 | CASSQDGLGGYEQYF
TRBJ2-5 | TRBV28 | CASSPDRGPQETQYF
TRBJ2-3 | TRBV20-1 | CSARFTRQTDTQYF
TRBJ2-2 | TRBV7-9 | CASSLRKLNTGELFF
TRBJ2-5 | TRBV27 | CASRQDSFETQYF
TRBJ2-1 | TRBV29-1 | CSVWTGGDEQFF
TRBJ2-7 | TRBV11-2 | CASRPLGNTYEQYF
TRBJ2-3 | TRBV6-5 | CASSYGIRGLAGSTDTQYF
TRBJ2-6 | TRBV18 | CASSRRSSGANVLTF
TRBJ1-4 | TRBV20-1 | CSAPRETTNEKLFF
TRBJ2-3 | TRBV3-1 | CASSKNGLAGVTQYF
TRBJ1-4 | TRBV7-9 | CASSSNRVGEKLFF
TRBJ1-3 | TRBV7-8 | CASSLVAGRSGNTIYF
TRBJ1-5 | TRBV12-3/TRBV12-4 | CASSFQWQSNQPQHF
TRBJ2-5 | TRBV29-1 | CSVRPGTIQETQYF
TRBJ1-5 | TRBV5-6 | CASGRGSGSNQPQHF
TRBJ1-2 | TRBV10-2 | CASSEPIVKSGGYTF
TRBJ1-1 | TRBV27 | CASSSGYAEAFF
TRBJ2-2 | TRBV11-2 | CASSDTSDNTGELFF
TRBJ2-1 | TRBV5-1 | CASSPDREGNEQFF
TRBJ2-2 | TRBV25-1 | CASLTAGELFF
TRBJ1-1 | TRBV15 | CATSRDGGNTEAFF
TRBJ2-2 | TRBV7-8 | CASMPLPGGLTGELFF
TRBJ1-2 | TRBV18 | CASSLLQGAGVGGGYTF
TRBJ2-2 | TRBV3-1 | CASSRRGQGADHGELFF
TRBJ2-1 | TRBV3-1 | CASSHRERQFF
TRBJ2-2 | TRBV7-8 | CASSLGTSGGITGELFF
TRBJ2-7 | TRBV28 | CASRKTGTSYEQYF
TRBJ2-2 | TRBV7-3 | CASSLFLAGEELFF
TRBJ2-3 | TRBV5-1 | CAPMGGGTDTQYF
TRBJ1-6 | TRBV11-2 | CASNSAGFSLHF
TRBJ2-1 | TRBV20-1 | CSARDFSSGSLDEQFF
TRBJ2-1 | TRBV5-1 | CASSSPGQFGQFF
TRBJ2-2 | TRBV6-1 | CASWQTTGELFF
TRBJ2-3 | TRBV9 | CASSARGPPSTDTQYF
TRBJ2-1 | TRBV28 | CASSHWTNAGIKNEQFF
TRBJ2-1 | TRBV11-2 | CASSSPGLAGGGPYNEQFF
TRBJ1-6 | TRBV25-1 | CASSELYQGIYNSPLHF
TRBJ2-1 | TRBV29-1 | CSVNQGTNEQFF
TRBJ2-1 | TRBV29-1 | CSVYRVDEQFF
TRBJ1-1 | TRBV4-1 | CASSSGFGTEAFF
TRBJ2-1 | TRBV20-1 | CSVEREGRVEQFF
TRBJ2-7 | TRBV4-2 | CASSQTAGVSYEQYF
TRBJ2-1 | TRBV12-3/TRBV12-4 | CASRGQGTHTPFSYNEQFF
TRBJ1-2 | TRBV12-5 | CASAALNSALYGYTF
TRBJ1-2 | TRBV6-5 | CASSYSLTGFGYTF
TRBJ1-5 | TRBV7-8 | CASSLGSTQPQHF
TRBJ2-3 | TRBV6-5 | CASSYGWSGRDTDTQYF
TRBJ2-3 | TRBV7-9 | CASSRDRGRDTQYF